This T cell receptor (beta chain) was profiled in a study of shared clonotypes between healthy human individuals. To note about this clone: The sample contains more than one DNA sequence encoding this CDR3.

The germline gives CDR1 SNHLY, CDR2 FYNNEI. This CDR3 spans 14 amino acids. Trimming left V 4 bases short and J 0 bases short, with 10 bases between. Clones were read by immunoSEQ multiplex PCR, and TCRdb kept only the in-frame ones, dropping some. The table shows 850,000 to 1,200,000 clones, with more than 60% occurring only once. The TCR originated in a man younger than 35 in good health. The V and J genes are TRBV2 and TRBJ2-7; D call uncertain. Sequencing was performed on memory CD4+ T cells sorted from blood. Subset of the sample: CD45RA-negative fraction. CDR3 sequence (DNA): TGTGCCAGCAGTGGCCAGCTTAGCTCCTACGAGCAGTACTTC. Translation: CASSGQLSSYEQYF.